A selection of T cell receptor beta chains follows, all from one sample in a study of T cells in Graves' hyperthyroidism and ophthalmopathy. TCRdb processed the multiplex PCR reads anew with MiXCR; each CDR3 protein has one entry. The profile covers about 530,000 distinct CDR3 sequences, with 17% appearing a single time and around 17% taken by the ten largest. Sequencing was done on a sample of blood. The receptors stem from a woman aged 18-29 years with Graves' ophthalmopathy. The CDR3 runs from the conserved cysteine through the conserved F or W. A D gene is named only where the DNA matches it firmly. Size is stated for part of the rows, as once, few or many counts, or as a class when the clone is expanded.

v_call	clone_size	d_call	j_call	cdr3_aa	cdr3_nt
TRBV7-2	few	NA	TRBJ2-1	CASSLLVGGLGGYNEQFF	TGTGCCAGCAGCTTATTGGTGGGTGGTCTAGGAGGATACAATGAGCAGTTCTTC
TRBV14	NA	NA	TRBJ1-1	CASSQYNRDKNTEAFF	TGTGCCAGCAGCCAGTACAACCGGGACAAGAACACTGAAGCTTTCTTT
TRBV20-1	many	TRBD1	TRBJ2-3	CSAWTTGSRTDTQYF	TGCAGTGCCTGGACGACAGGGAGCCGCACAGATACGCAGTATTTT
TRBV2	many	TRBD2	TRBJ2-5	CASREKREGQETQYF	TGTGCCAGCAGAGAGAAGCGGGAGGGCCAAGAGACCCAGTACTTC
TRBV30	few	NA	TRBJ2-4	CAWSFPLIAKNIQYF	TGTGCCTGGAGTTTCCCCTTGATAGCCAAAAACATTCAGTACTTC
TRBV19	few	TRBD1	TRBJ1-2	CAIATGGRSSYGYTF	TGTGCCATCGCGACAGGGGGCAGATCGAGCTATGGCTACACCTTC
TRBV9	many	TRBD1	TRBJ1-3	CASSVLDRRGNTIYF	TGTGCCAGCAGCGTACTGGACAGGCGGGGAAACACCATATATTTT
TRBV20-1	many	NA	TRBJ1-1	CSARELDTEAFF	TGCAGTGCTAGAGAACTGGACACTGAAGCTTTCTTT
TRBV5-1	many	TRBD2	TRBJ2-1	CASSGKSGRAVNEQFF	TGCGCCAGCAGCGGAAAAAGCGGGAGGGCCGTAAATGAGCAGTTCTTC
TRBV9	NA	NA	TRBJ1-3	CASSAPQSGNTIYF	TGTGCCAGCAGCGCCCCACAATCGGGAAACACCATATATTTT
TRBV7-9	few	NA	TRBJ1-1	CASSIVGQMNTEAFF	TGTGCCAGCAGCATCGTGGGGCAGATGAACACTGAAGCTTTCTTT
TRBV7-9	NA	NA	TRBJ2-2	CASSLIRTTGELFF	TGTGCCAGCAGCTTAATAAGGACCACCGGGGAGCTGTTTTTT
TRBV6-1	few	TRBD1	TRBJ1-2	CASSEGAGGGYGYTF	TGTGCCAGCAGTGAAGGGGCAGGGGGTGGCTATGGCTACACCTTC
TRBV19	few	TRBD1	TRBJ1-1	CASSAHRGRNTEAFF	TGTGCCAGTAGTGCCCACAGGGGGCGAAACACTGAAGCTTTCTTT
TRBV3-1	many	NA	TRBJ2-5	CASSQSGVETQYF	TGTGCCAGCAGCCAATCAGGGGTAGAGACCCAGTACTTC
TRBV7-9	few	TRBD2	TRBJ2-3	CASSPGASGRRDTQYF	TGTGCCAGCAGTCCAGGGGCTAGCGGGAGGCGCGATACGCAGTATTTT
TRBV4-1	NA	NA	TRBJ1-1	CASKYLGGRTEAFF	TGCGCCAGCAAATACCTCGGAGGGCGGACTGAAGCTTTCTTT
TRBV6-5	few	NA	TRBJ2-3	CASSYRGITDTQYF	TGTGCCAGCAGTTACCGCGGAATCACAGATACGCAGTATTTT